These T cell receptor beta chains were read from a single sample in a study of blood T cell repertoires in COVID-19. Using immunoSEQ multiplex PCR, the repertoire was profiled, and TCRdb retains in-frame clones only, with some absent. The sample carries about 270,000 clones, 86% recorded once. Sequencing was done on a sample of peripheral blood. These receptors were taken from a woman in her twenties or thirties with COVID-19, enrolled during active disease. The CDR3 runs from the conserved cysteine through the conserved F or W. The D gene is left open where the match is weak. Part of the rows lack a size; the others show once, few, many or a class for expanded clones.

clone_size j_call v_call d_call cdr3_length cdr3_nt cdr3_aa
- TRBJ2-5 TRBV27 TRBD1 15 TGTGCCAGCAGTCCATGGGGACAGAAGAAAGAGACCCAGTACTTC CASSPWGQKKETQYF
- TRBJ1-6 TRBV2 TRBD1 14 TGTGCCAGCAGGACCGGGACAGGGCAATCACCCCTCCACTTT CASRTGTGQSPLHF
- TRBJ2-7 TRBV27 - 13 TGTGCCAGCAGTTTAGGACAGCTCTACGAGCAGTACTTC CASSLGQLYEQYF
- TRBJ2-7 TRBV11-2 - 13 TGTGCCAGCAGCTTACGAGGGGGGGTCGAGCAGTACTTC CASSLRGGVEQYF
- TRBJ2-3 TRBV28 TRBD2 14 TGTGCCAGCCAACCCCCGGGGGGGACCGATACGCAGTATTTT CASQPPGGTDTQYF
once TRBJ1-2 TRBV5-1 TRBD1 15 TGCGCCAGCAGCTCGGGGACAGCGAAATACTATGGCTACACCTTC CASSSGTAKYYGYTF
- TRBJ1-6 TRBV2 - 13 TGTGCCAGCAGTCAACAGGGTTATTCACCCCTCCACTTT CASSQQGYSPLHF
- TRBJ2-1 TRBV20-1 - 15 TGCAGTGCTAGTTCCCCGCGCCGGGGGTCAAATGAGCAGTTCTTC CSASSPRRGSNEQFF
- TRBJ1-4 TRBV19 TRBD1 13 TGTGCCAGTAGTAATCAGGGGGTCCGGGCTCTGTTTTTT CASSNQGVRALFF
- TRBJ2-6 TRBV5-1 TRBD1 19 TGCGCCAGCAGCTTGGCTTCGGGACAGGGGGCATCTGGGGCCAACGTCCTGACTTTC CASSLASGQGASGANVLTF
- TRBJ1-1 TRBV6-5 - 13 TGTGCCAGCAACCGGGGGGGGTACACTGAAGCTTTCTTT CASNRGGYTEAFF
- TRBJ1-5 TRBV19 TRBD1 14 TGTGCCAGTAGCACACAGGGGGGTAGACGGCCCCAGCATTTT CASSTQGGRRPQHF
- TRBJ2-3 TRBV5-1 - 16 TGCGCCAGCAGCTTGCAAGACTCGAGAGGCACAGATACGCAGTATTTT CASSLQDSRGTDTQYF
- TRBJ2-6 TRBV7-9 - 17 TGTGCCAGCAGCTTAGTGCAGATGGTATTTGGGGCCAACGTCCTGACTTTC CASSLVQMVFGANVLTF
- TRBJ1-1 TRBV14 - 15 TGTGCCAGCAGCCAGACAGATTGGCAGGGCACTGAAGCTTTCTTT CASSQTDWQGTEAFF
few TRBJ2-7 TRBV5-8 TRBD1 14 TGTGCCAGCAGCCGTCGACAGGGGAGCTACGAGCAGTACTTC CASSRRQGSYEQYF
once TRBJ1-1 TRBV5-1 - 12 TGCGCCAGCAGCTTTATATCAGGGGCAGCTTTCTTT CASSFISGAAFF
few TRBJ2-7 TRBV27 - 11 TGTGCCGCCTCCCAGGGGACAAGGGAGTACTTC CAASQGTREYF
- TRBJ2-5 TRBV18 - 14 TGTGCCAGCTCCCAATACCGGGATCAAGAGACCCAGTACTTC CASSQYRDQETQYF
- TRBJ2-3 TRBV5-1 TRBD2 16 TGCGCCAGCAGCTTGGGACTAGCGGCAAAGACAGATACGCAGTATTTT CASSLGLAAKTDTQYF
- TRBJ1-2 TRBV5-8 - 13 TGTGCCAGCAGCCGCGGGATTTACTACGGCTACACCTTC CASSRGIYYGYTF
once TRBJ1-2 TRBV4-1 TRBD1 15 TGCGCCAGCAGCCACCCGGGACAGGGGACGAGGAGCTACACCTTC CASSHPGQGTRSYTF
- TRBJ2-3 TRBV2 TRBD1 15 TGTGCCAGCAGTGACAGGGGGCGGGGTTCAAATACGCAGTATTTT CASSDRGRGSNTQYF
once TRBJ1-2 TRBV11-2 - 12 TGTGCCAGCAGCGGCAGGGTTGGTGGCTACACCTTC CASSGRVGGYTF
- TRBJ1-1 TRBV6-5 - 15 TGTGCCAGCAGCATGTTGAGGGTAAAGAACACTGAAGCTTTCTTT CASSMLRVKNTEAFF
- TRBJ1-6 TRBV4-1 TRBD1 14 TGCGCCAGCAGCCAACCGGCAGGGGGATCACCCCTCCACTTT CASSQPAGGSPLHF
- TRBJ2-7 TRBV4-2 - 17 TGTGCCAGCAGCCACCGCTCCGCCAGGGGCGCAACCTACGAGCAGTACTTC CASSHRSARGATYEQYF
- TRBJ2-7 TRBV3-1/TRBV3-2 - 15 TGTGCCAGCAGCCAAGCCCGTGGCATAACCTACGAGCAGTACTTC CASSQARGITYEQYF
- TRBJ2-7 TRBV20-1 - 11 TGCAGTGCACCGGTGGGCCCCGCCGGATACTTC CSAPVGPAGYF
- TRBJ2-7 TRBV24-1 - 15 TGTGCCACCAGTGATTTGGTGGGGGGATCCTACGAGCAGTACTTC CATSDLVGGSYEQYF
- TRBJ2-1 TRBV5-1 - 13 TGCGCCACTCGGTTCAGGGACCCGGGGGAAAAATTCTTC CATRFRDPGEKFF
few TRBJ1-1 TRBV6-5 - 15 TGTGCCAGCAGTTACGATGGGAGAGGGTGGACTGAAGCTTTCTTT CASSYDGRGWTEAFF
- TRBJ1-1 TRBV19 TRBD1 15 TGTGCCAGTAGTTCAAGGGACAGGGGGTACACTGAAGCTTTCTTT CASSSRDRGYTEAFF
- TRBJ1-5 TRBV6-5 - 14 TGTGCCAGCAGTTATAACAGCCACTATCAGCCCCAGCATTTT CASSYNSHYQPQHF
- TRBJ2-3 TRBV29-1 TRBD2 14 TGCAGCGTAACCCCAGCAGCGGGGGGAGATACGCAGTATTTT CSVTPAAGGDTQYF
once TRBJ2-5 TRBV12-5 TRBD2 16 TGTGCTAGTGGTTTGGGGTCGGGACTAGTCCAAGAGACCCAGTACTTC CASGLGSGLVQETQYF
few TRBJ1-6 TRBV5-4 TRBD1 16 TGTGCCAGCAGCTTTAACGGGGCAGGGGGGAATTCACCCCTCCACTTT CASSFNGAGGNSPLHF
- TRBJ2-1 TRBV6-2/TRBV6-3 TRBD2 15 TGTGCCAGCACCCCCGGGACTAGCTTATGGAATGAGCAGTTCTTC CASTPGTSLWNEQFF
- TRBJ2-7 TRBV10-2 - 9 TGCGCCAGCAGTTTAGAGCAGTACTTC CASSLEQYF
- TRBJ2-7 TRBV5-8 - 15 TGTGCCAGCAGCTTGGATCCCCTAAGCTCCTACGAGCAGTACTTC CASSLDPLSSYEQYF
once TRBJ2-7 TRBV5-1 TRBD1 13 TGCGCCAGCAGACAGGGGGTCGCCTACGAGCAGTACTTC CASRQGVAYEQYF
- TRBJ2-3 TRBV3-1/TRBV3-2 - 17 TGTGCCAGCAGCCCCCGTCCTCTTTTTTCTAGCACAGATACGCAGTATTTT CASSPRPLFSSTDTQYF